This TCR beta chain was retrieved from a study of glioma-infiltrating T cells after dendritic cell vaccination (dated by TCRdb to the mid-2010s). With regard to the full study: Of the approximately 15 glioblastoma patients in the cohort, all drawn from Phase I and II dendritic cell vaccination trials, 9 were newly diagnosed and 6 had recurrent disease. Survival after dendritic cell vaccination was correlated with TCR sequencing metrics, including TIL content and tumor-blood repertoire overlap. To make the vaccine, monocyte-derived dendritic cells were cultured for under eight days with IL-4 and GM-CSF and then pulsed overnight with autologous tumor lysate. In glioblastoma patients vaccinated with dendritic cells, deep sequencing of TCR beta CDR3 regions served to measure tumor-infiltrating lymphocyte content and to compare repertoires between tumor and blood. Each patient was given three intradermal dendritic cell vaccine injections, spaced two weeks apart, in the arm below the axilla. Autologous tumor lysate-pulsed dendritic cell vaccination was administered to the patients between about 2002 and 2013.

The trim is 0 bases for V and 3 bases for J, with a gap of 13 bases between the germline ends. Counted from cysteine to phenylalanine, this CDR3 has 15 amino acids. The DNA shown is the 45-base CDR3, in frame from base 1. The germline V gene (reference sequence) yields SGHNT for CDR1 and YYREEE for CDR2. Patients were selected on the basis of adequate residual fresh-frozen tumor tissue and more than two years of available survival data. Molecular status otherwise varied across the glioblastoma patients, but none of them carried an isocitrate dehydrogenase mutation. PBMC were collected before vaccination, two weeks after the third vaccination, and at tumor progression if progression occurred. Genomic DNA was extracted with the Qiagen DNeasy Blood extraction Kit. Using the immunoSEQ assay, TCRB CDR3 regions were amplified from roughly 2 micrograms of genomic DNA, or from all available DNA when less than that was on hand. For multiplex PCR, 60 forward primers for TCR V beta segments and 13 reverse primers for J beta segments were used. To estimate reads per starting template, synthetic control templates were spiked into each sample at limiting dilution. The Illumina HiSeq System generated sequencing reads of 87 bp. In the authors' own workflow: PCR and sequencing errors were removed by a nearest neighbor algorithm that merged closely related sequences. TCR overlap was defined as the percentage of unique tumor TCR beta sequences that were also found in the peripheral blood of the same patient. The immuneACCESS repertoire file appears here via TCRdb, limited to in-frame rearrangements. These files lack a portion of the clones; in checked studies, under half of the deficit traces to unresolved V genes, and the cause of the others is not known. D and trimming come from the DNA, and the V and J calls and clone size come from that table. Counted in this sample were roughly 90,000 clones; 85% to 90% of them appeared once. Jointly, the top ten make up 15% to 19% of the sample.

A note on this clone: It lacks a known antigen. Base qualities were left out, and no much larger clone turns up one base away.

General conclusions and limits of the study: The cohort was small and heterogeneous, few patients had complete blood and tumor sets, and even fewer had initial-recurrent tumor pairs. The TCR overlap response model with three groups was called speculative and said to need prospective validation. No direct relationship between TCR clonality and survival was found, suggesting a diverse polyclonal response may matter. Higher estimated pretreatment TIL content predicted longer time to progression and overall survival after dendritic cell vaccination.

The sequencing used blood, collected before dendritic cell vaccination. The rearranged chain carries TRBV5-4 and TRBJ2-7; the D gene is perhaps TRBD1, on 6 matching bases. The receptor's source is a human donor with glioblastoma. The bases are TGTGCCAGCAGCTTGGAACCGGGACAAAACTACGAGCAGTACTTC. This codes for CASSLEPGQNYEQYF.